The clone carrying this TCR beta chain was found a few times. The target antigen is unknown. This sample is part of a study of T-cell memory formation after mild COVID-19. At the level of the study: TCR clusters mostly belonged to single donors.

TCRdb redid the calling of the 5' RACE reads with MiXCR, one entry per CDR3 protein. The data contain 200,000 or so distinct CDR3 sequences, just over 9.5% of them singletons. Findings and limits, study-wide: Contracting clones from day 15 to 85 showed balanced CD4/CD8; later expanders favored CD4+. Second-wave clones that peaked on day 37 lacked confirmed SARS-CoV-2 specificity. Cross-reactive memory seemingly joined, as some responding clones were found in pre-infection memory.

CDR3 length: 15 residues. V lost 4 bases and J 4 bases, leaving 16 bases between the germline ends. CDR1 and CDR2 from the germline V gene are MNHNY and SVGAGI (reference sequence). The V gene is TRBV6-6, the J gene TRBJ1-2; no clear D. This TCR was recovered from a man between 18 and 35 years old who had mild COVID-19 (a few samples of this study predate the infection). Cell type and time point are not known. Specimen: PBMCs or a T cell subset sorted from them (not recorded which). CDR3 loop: CASSSPDRPLYGYTF. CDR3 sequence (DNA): TGTGCCAGCAGTTCGCCGGACCGACCTCTCTATGGCTACACCTTC.